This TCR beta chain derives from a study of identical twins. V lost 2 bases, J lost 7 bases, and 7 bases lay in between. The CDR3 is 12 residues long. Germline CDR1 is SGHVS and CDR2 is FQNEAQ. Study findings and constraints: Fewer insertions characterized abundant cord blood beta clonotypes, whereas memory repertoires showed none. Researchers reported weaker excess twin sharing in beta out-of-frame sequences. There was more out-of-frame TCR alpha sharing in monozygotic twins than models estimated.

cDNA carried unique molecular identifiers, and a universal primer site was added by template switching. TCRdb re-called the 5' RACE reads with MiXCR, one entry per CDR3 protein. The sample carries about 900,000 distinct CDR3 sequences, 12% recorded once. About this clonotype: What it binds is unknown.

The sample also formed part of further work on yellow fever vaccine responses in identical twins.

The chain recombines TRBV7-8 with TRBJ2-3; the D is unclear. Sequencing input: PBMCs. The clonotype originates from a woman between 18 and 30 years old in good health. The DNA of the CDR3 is TGTGCCAGCAGCTTAACCCCGTATACGCAGTATTTT. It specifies CASSLTPYTQYF.